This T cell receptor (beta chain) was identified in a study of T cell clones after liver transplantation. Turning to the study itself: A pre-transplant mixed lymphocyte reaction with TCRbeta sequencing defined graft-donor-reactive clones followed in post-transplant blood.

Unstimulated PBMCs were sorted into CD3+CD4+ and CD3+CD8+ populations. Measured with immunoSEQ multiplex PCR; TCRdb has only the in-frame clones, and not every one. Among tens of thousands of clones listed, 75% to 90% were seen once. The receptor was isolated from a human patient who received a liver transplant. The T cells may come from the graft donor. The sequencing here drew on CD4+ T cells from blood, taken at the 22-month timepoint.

The CDR3 bases are TGTGCCAGCAGTGCCACTGCTAACTATGGCTACACCTTC. Translation: CASSATANYGYTF. The chain is built from TRBV6-5 and TRBJ1-2; D is ambiguous. The CDR3 loop spans 13 amino acids. Germline loops: CDR1 MNHEY, CDR2 SVGAGI. Trimming removed 5 bases at V and 0 bases at J, with 7 bases between.